Listed below are T cell receptor beta chains from one sample, sequenced in a study of blood T cells in healthy people across ages. From the 5' RACE reads, TCRdb called clonotypes with MiXCR, one entry per CDR3 protein. The profile shows about 640,000 distinct CDR3 sequences, approximately 50% of them singletons. Sequencing used blood. The source of these receptors is a man aged 60-69 years in good health. Both conserved end residues are part of each CDR3. A D gene is named only where the DNA matches it firmly. Rows may omit the clone size; those that give it use once, few, many or a size class.

V	length	J	size	D	DNA	CDR3
TRBV7-2	16	TRBJ2-3	once	TRBD2	TGTGCCAGCAGCTTAGCCGCACTAGCGCGGGCCGATACGCAGTATTTT	CASSLAALARADTQYF
TRBV12-3/TRBV12-4	19	TRBJ2-3	-	TRBD2	TGTGCCAGCAGCGCTGAGCGGGGGCGGGTCAGAAGCAGCGCAGATACGCAGTATTTT	CASSAERGRVRSSADTQYF
TRBV12-3/TRBV12-4	15	TRBJ1-5	-	TRBD1	TGTGCCAGCAGTTTAGGACAGGGTAGCGCTCAGCCCCAGCATTTT	CASSLGQGSAQPQHF
TRBV12-3/TRBV12-4	15	TRBJ2-2	once	TRBD1	TGTGCCAGCAGACCGGGACAGAGGAACACCGGGGAGCTGTTTTTT	CASRPGQRNTGELFF
TRBV20-1	14	TRBJ1-1	-	TRBD1	TGCAGTGCTAGGCCTGGGGGACAGGTTACTGAAGCTTTCTTT	CSARPGGQVTEAFF
TRBV3-1	15	TRBJ2-2	-	TRBD1	TGTGCCAGCAGCCAAGGCGGGACAGGGGGCGGGGAGCTGTTTTTT	CASSQGGTGGGELFF
TRBV24-1	15	TRBJ1-2	-	TRBD1	TGTGCCACCAGTGATCCGTCGGGACAGGTTTATGGCTACACCTTC	CATSDPSGQVYGYTF
TRBV6-6	14	TRBJ2-1	few	-	TGTGCCAGCAGTCGACGCAGCTCCTACAATGAGCAGTTCTTC	CASSRRSSYNEQFF
TRBV9	12	TRBJ2-6	-	-	TGTGCCAGCAGCTCCCCGCCCAACGTCCTGACTTTC	CASSSPPNVLTF
TRBV12-3/TRBV12-4	13	TRBJ1-5	-	-	TGTGCCAGCAGTGTTGGGGGAAATCGGCCCCAGCATTTT	CASSVGGNRPQHF
TRBV12-3/TRBV12-4	15	TRBJ2-3	-	-	TGTGCCAGCAGACTAGGGGGAAGGAGAACAGATACGCAGTATTTT	CASRLGGRRTDTQYF
TRBV9	14	TRBJ2-3	-	-	TGTGCCAGCAGCGGGAGGACTAGCACAGATACGCAGTATTTT	CASSGRTSTDTQYF
TRBV18	15	TRBJ2-4	few	TRBD2	TGTGCCAGCTCACCGACTAGCGGGGGGCAAAACATTCAGTACTTC	CASSPTSGGQNIQYF
TRBV4-2	16	TRBJ2-3	once	-	TGTGCCAGCAGCCAAGAAGTAGGGGCTCCGGGAGATACGCAGTATTTT	CASSQEVGAPGDTQYF
TRBV7-9	13	TRBJ2-7	few	-	TGTGCCAGCACCCTACTAGGGACGGGCGAGCAGTACTTC	CASTLLGTGEQYF
TRBV7-9	15	TRBJ1-4	-	-	TGTGCCAGCAGTTACACAGGGTACGGGGGAGAAAAACTGTTTTTT	CASSYTGYGGEKLFF
TRBV20-1	14	TRBJ2-3	few	TRBD2	TGCAGTGCCCTGAGGGTGGGGAGGGCAGATACGCAGTATTTT	CSALRVGRADTQYF
TRBV12-3/TRBV12-4	17	TRBJ2-6	-	-	TGTGCCAGCAGTCCGACTGGACGGTCCTCTGGGGCCAACGTCCTGACTTTC	CASSPTGRSSGANVLTF
TRBV5-5	14	TRBJ1-1	-	-	TGTGCCAGCAGCACCAGGACGGTTAACACTGAAGCTTTCTTT	CASSTRTVNTEAFF
TRBV6-5	14	TRBJ1-1	few	-	TGTGCCAGCAGTTACTCGTTGGGGAGGACTGAAGCTTTCTTT	CASSYSLGRTEAFF
TRBV4-1	19	TRBJ2-1	-	-	TGCGCCAGCAGCCAAGAGTTCGGGGCGGCACCATCCTCCTACAATGAGCAGTTCTTC	CASSQEFGAAPSSYNEQFF
TRBV20-1	14	TRBJ2-1	-	-	TGCAGTGGAGCTAGCCACACTAGCTACAATGAGCAGTTCTTC	CSGASHTSYNEQFF
TRBV10-3	16	TRBJ2-2	-	-	TGTGCCATCAGTGAGTCTGGCCCGACCTACACCGGGGAGCTGTTTTTT	CAISESGPTYTGELFF
TRBV7-2	17	TRBJ2-3	-	TRBD2	TGTGCCAGCAGCTTAGCGGGGGCGGGGGGCCCCACAGATACGCAGTATTTT	CASSLAGAGGPTDTQYF
TRBV6-4	8	TRBJ2-5	-	-	TGTGCCAGCAGTGGTCGGTACTTC	CASSGRYF
TRBV29-1	13	TRBJ1-1	-	-	TGCAGCGTCTCCGGGACACTCAACACTGAAGCTTTCTTT	CSVSGTLNTEAFF
TRBV12-3/TRBV12-4	13	TRBJ1-2	few	TRBD1	TGTGCCAGCAGTCCGGGACAGGGCAGGGGCTACACCTTC	CASSPGQGRGYTF
TRBV12-3/TRBV12-4	18	TRBJ2-6	-	TRBD1	TGTGCCAGCAGCCAGGACAGGGGTCGGGTAACTGGGGCCAACGTCCTGACTTTC	CASSQDRGRVTGANVLTF
TRBV6-5	16	TRBJ2-5	-	-	TGTGCCAGCAGTTATAATGCAGGACGGGCCCAAGAGACCCAGTACTTC	CASSYNAGRAQETQYF
TRBV7-9	17	TRBJ2-5	-	TRBD1	TGTGCCAGCAACAACCCCAACAGGGGGCGCGAACAAGAGACCCAGTACTTC	CASNNPNRGREQETQYF
TRBV6-1	14	TRBJ2-1	-	-	TGTGCCAGCAGTGAATGGGGTCCGCCAAATGAGCAGTTCTTC	CASSEWGPPNEQFF
TRBV7-8	15	TRBJ2-5	few	TRBD2	TGTGCCAGCAGCACCCCGGGACTAGCATTAAAGACCCAGTACTTC	CASSTPGLALKTQYF
TRBV5-1	16	TRBJ2-5	many	TRBD2	TGCGCCAGCAGCTTGGGGACTAGCGGGGGACAAGAGACCCAGTACTTC	CASSLGTSGGQETQYF
TRBV14	13	TRBJ2-1	few	-	TGTGCCAGCAGCCAAGTTTTGAAAGGGGAGCAGTTCTTC	CASSQVLKGEQFF
TRBV10-3	14	TRBJ2-1	-	TRBD1	TGTGCCATCAGTGCAGGGGGCTCGGACAATGAGCAGTTCTTC	CAISAGGSDNEQFF
TRBV5-5	14	TRBJ1-1	-	-	TGTGCCAGCAGCTTGGTACACAGGAACACTGAAGCTTTCTTT	CASSLVHRNTEAFF
TRBV6-1	14	TRBJ1-5	-	-	TGTGCCAGCAGTGAAGGTCAGAGCAATCAGCCCCAGCATTTT	CASSEGQSNQPQHF
TRBV7-2	13	TRBJ2-5	-	-	TGTGCCAGCAGCCCGGACCAGCGGGAGACCCAGTACTTC	CASSPDQRETQYF
TRBV24-1	16	TRBJ1-5	-	-	TGTGCCACCAGTGATGGACGTTCCAGGACCAATCAGCCCCAGCATTTT	CATSDGRSRTNQPQHF
TRBV20-1	13	TRBJ2-7	-	TRBD2	TGCAGTGCCCCCACTAGCGGGGGGGGCGAGCAGTACTTC	CSAPTSGGGEQYF
TRBV12-3/TRBV12-4	13	TRBJ2-6	-	-	TGTGCCAGCTCGAAGTCTGGGGCCAACGTCCTGACTTTC	CASSKSGANVLTF
TRBV6-4	16	TRBJ1-6	-	TRBD1	TGTGCCAGCAGTTACTCGACAGGGGGCCTTAATTCACCCCTCCACTTT	CASSYSTGGLNSPLHF
TRBV15	13	TRBJ2-1	-	-	TGTGCCACCACAAGGGGAGAGGTCAATGAGCAGTTCTTC	CATTRGEVNEQFF
TRBV6-6	13	TRBJ2-5	once	-	TGTGCCAGCAGTCCCGTAGGAGCAGAGACCCAGTACTTC	CASSPVGAETQYF
TRBV3-1	13	TRBJ2-3	-	-	TGTGCCAGCAGCACGGGACGGGGAGATACGCAGTATTTT	CASSTGRGDTQYF
TRBV4-1	15	TRBJ1-2	-	TRBD1	TGCGCCAGCAGCCAGGGGGACAGTCGGAACTATGGCTACACCTTC	CASSQGDSRNYGYTF
TRBV6-1	13	TRBJ1-6	-	-	TGTGCCAGCAGGGACAGATCGGATTCACCCCTCCACTTT	CASRDRSDSPLHF
TRBV6-2/TRBV6-3	15	TRBJ2-3	-	TRBD2	TGTGCCAGCAGGTCACTAGCGACTAGCACAGATACGCAGTATTTT	CASRSLATSTDTQYF
TRBV12-3/TRBV12-4	12	TRBJ2-3	-	TRBD2	TGTGCCAGCAGTTCCGTGACTAGCGGGCAGTATTTT	CASSSVTSGQYF
TRBV20-1	13	TRBJ2-5	-	TRBD1	TGCAGTGCTAGAGTAACCTCAGGGGGGACCCAGTACTTC	CSARVTSGGTQYF
TRBV7-8	14	TRBJ1-4	-	TRBD1	TGTGCCAGCAGCGTTGCCAGGGGGGCGGAAAAACTGTTTTTT	CASSVARGAEKLFF
TRBV12-3/TRBV12-4	13	TRBJ2-5	-	-	TGTGCCAGCAGTTACCACCAGGCGGAGACCCAGTACTTC	CASSYHQAETQYF
TRBV12-3/TRBV12-4	15	TRBJ2-3	-	-	TGTGCCAGCAGTTTTCTCGAAGGCAGCACAGATACGCAGTATTTT	CASSFLEGSTDTQYF
TRBV20-1	17	TRBJ2-4	once	TRBD2	TGCAGTGCCAAGGAAGCGGGGGGGCCTCTAGCCAAAAACATTCAGTACTTC	CSAKEAGGPLAKNIQYF
TRBV11-2	14	TRBJ2-7	few	TRBD1	TGTGCCAGCAGCGGGGACAGGGTTTCCTACGAGCAGTACTTC	CASSGDRVSYEQYF
TRBV7-9	15	TRBJ2-1	-	-	TGTGCCAGCAGCTTGGGGGACGGTTCCTACAATGAGCAGTTCTTC	CASSLGDGSYNEQFF
TRBV18	15	TRBJ1-5	-	-	TGTGCCAGCTCACCACCCCAGGGTGGCAATCAGCCCCAGCATTTT	CASSPPQGGNQPQHF
TRBV29-1	15	TRBJ2-1	-	TRBD1	TGCAGCGTTGAAGGGAGGACGGGACAGGGGGGAGAGCAGTTCTTC	CSVEGRTGQGGEQFF
TRBV7-2	15	TRBJ2-3	-	TRBD2	TGTGCCAGCAGCTTTAGAAGCGGGGACGCAGATACGCAGTATTTT	CASSFRSGDADTQYF
TRBV27	15	TRBJ1-2	-	-	TGTGCCAGCAGTTTATCGAGCCAGAGGACCTATGGCTACACCTTC	CASSLSSQRTYGYTF